Following are 27 T cell receptor beta chains from one sample sequenced in a study of cytomegalovirus exposure and HLA in healthy donors. The PCR made use of 60 Vbeta and 13 Jbeta primers. Only in-frame clones appear in the TCRdb table, and some are missing; sequencing was by immunoSEQ multiplex PCR. Among around 150,000 clones, 60% to 80% were seen once, and the ten largest hold about 1%. The sequenced sample was PBMCs. Source of these receptors: a woman aged 50 to 60 in good health and CMV-seropositive.

This chain connects TRBV9 to TRBJ1-6, with unresolved D. Germline V gene data show CDR1 as SGDLS and CDR2 as YYNGEE. Trimming took off 0 bases at V and 6 bases at J, with 10 bases between the two ends. The CDR3 covers 15 residues. The CDR3 protein is CASSVGRFGNSPLHF. CDR3 in DNA: TGTGCCAGCAGCGTAGGTCGGTTTGGTAATTCACCCCTCCACTTT.

J is TRBJ2-1 and V is TRBV6-1; 7 bases map to TRBD2. J lost 4 bases, V lost 6 bases, and 9 bases had no gene match. The V gene's germline CDR1 is MNHNS and CDR2 SASEGT. This CDR3 comprises 15 residues. The CDR3 region has the DNA TGTGCCAGCAGGAAGGACTACGGGGGGTACAATGAGCAGTTCTTC. Its translation is CASRKDYGGYNEQFF.

This clone occurred a few times. The chain couples TRBV7-9 to TRBJ1-5, with unresolved D. The V end was cut by 3 bases, the J end by 2 bases, with 8 bases between. From germline, CDR1 is SEHNR and CDR2 FQNEAQ (reference sequence). The CDR3 loop spans 14 amino acids. The CDR3 region is CASSFLTGNQPQHF. The DNA for the CDR3 is TGTGCCAGCAGCTTTTTAACGGGCAATCAGCCCCAGCATTTT.

The chain uses TRBV6-1 and TRBJ1-6; possibly TRBD1 for D (6 bases). Germline V gene lookup returns CDR1 MNHNS and CDR2 SASEGT. This CDR3 has 13 residues. Trimming cost V 3 bases and J 8 bases, with 8 bases left between them. The CDR3 nucleotides are TGTGCCAGCAGTGAGGCAGGGGATTCACCCCTCCACTTT. This codes for CASSEAGDSPLHF.

The chain recombines TRBV14 with TRBJ2-3; 13 bases agree with TRBD2. The CDR3 is made up of 19 amino acids. Looked up from germline, CDR1 is SGHDN and CDR2 is FVKESK. V shed 1 base, J shed 4 bases, and the junction held 11 bases outside the gene matches. The CDR3 sequence: CASSQAWIGTSGMADTQYF. CDR3 DNA: TGTGCCAGCAGCCAAGCTTGGATCGGGACTAGCGGGATGGCAGATACGCAGTATTTT.

The chain uses TRBV5-1 and TRBJ2-3; 7 bases map to TRBD2. CDR1 and CDR2 (germline): SGHRS, YFSETQ. There are 18 residues in the CDR3. V lost 1 base and J lost 0; bases outside the gene matches: 11. The CDR3 protein is CASSLWSLNGGSTDTQYF. The DNA of the CDR3 is TGCGCCAGCAGCTTGTGGTCTCTTAACGGGGGGAGCACAGATACGCAGTATTTT.

This clone has only a few counts. V is TRBV19 and J is TRBJ1-1; D is ambiguous. This CDR3 is built from 13 residues. V was pared by 4 bases and J by 3 bases, with 9 bases between. Germline lookup yields CDR1 LNHDA and CDR2 SQIVND (reference sequence). CDR3 nucleotides: TGTGCCAGTAGTACCGACCGGGACACTGAAGCTTTCTTT. It specifies CASSTDRDTEAFF.

The rearrangement uses TRBV5-1 and TRBJ1-2; no clear D gene. CDR1 is SGHRS and CDR2 is YFSETQ in the germline V gene. The CDR3 runs 14 residues. The germline V and J ends were trimmed by 0 bases and 0 bases, with 6 bases remaining between them. As DNA, the CDR3 is TGCGCCAGCAGCTTGGACATAACTAACTATGGCTACACCTTC. This encodes CASSLDITNYGYTF.

The chain uses TRBV7-9 and TRBJ1-6; D is unclear. The V and J ends lost 1 base and 7 bases respectively, with 14 bases between them. The CDR3 runs 16 residues. Germline V gene sequence: CDR1 SEHNR, CDR2 FQNEAQ (reference sequence). CDR3 in DNA: TGTGCCAGCAGCTTAGAGACGGCGCCCGGGAATTCACCCCTCCACTTT. Encoded protein: CASSLETAPGNSPLHF.

In its sample, this clone was seen once. The gene calls are TRBV19 and TRBJ2-1, with D perhaps matching TRBD1 (5 bases). The germline CDR1 and CDR2 sequences are LNHDA and SQIVND (reference sequence). V lost 3 bases and J 7 bases, leaving 16 bases between the germline ends. This CDR3 has 15 residues. CDR3 coding DNA: TGTGCCAGTAGTATGGGGCATATAGCATCAAATGAGCAGTTCTTC. Protein sequence: CASSMGHIASNEQFF.

V and J are TRBV4-2 and TRBJ2-1; 8 bases align to TRBD2. Per germline, CDR1 LGHNA and CDR2 YNFKEQ. With 0 bases clipped from V and 8 bases from J, the junction kept 15 bases outside the gene matches. The CDR3 sequence is 18 residues long. The CDR3, as DNA: TGTGCCAGCAGCCAAGATAGCGGGGCCAGCGGGAGATGGGATGAGCAGTTCTTC. As protein: CASSQDSGASGRWDEQFF.

This sequence joins TRBV19 and TRBJ2-3; 10 bases line up with TRBD2. The V gene's germline CDR1 is LNHDA and CDR2 SQIVND (reference sequence). The J segment lost 6 bases and the V segment lost 7 bases, leaving 10 bases of the junction unmatched. This CDR3 has 15 residues. CDR3 DNA: TGTGCCAGTAAAGAAACTAGCGGGATAGGCGATACGCAGTATTTT. Its translation is CASKETSGIGDTQYF.

This clone has a single count. This rearrangement joins TRBV27 to TRBJ1-1; tentative D call: TRBD1 (6 bases). The V gene's germline CDR1 is MNHEY and CDR2 SMNVEV (reference sequence). CDR3 length equals 14 residues. V shed 4 bases and J shed 3 bases, with 12 bases lying between them. CDR3 DNA: TGTGCCAGCAGTTCCAGGGGACGGGACACTGAAGCTTTCTTT. It encodes CASSSRGRDTEAFF.

This sequence joins TRBV7-2 and TRBJ2-5; the D gene is possibly TRBD1 (5 bases). CDR3 size: 13 residues. Between the trimmed V and J ends, which lost 2 bases and 7 bases, there was a span of 11 bases. Germline CDR1 is SGHTA and CDR2 is FQGNSA. CDR3 nucleotide sequence: TGTGCCAGCAGCTTACAGGGTTCTGGGACCCAGTACTTC. Its translation is CASSLQGSGTQYF. The full variable domain, rest sourced from reference TRBV7-2 and TRBJ2-5, is GAGVSQSPSNKVTEKGKDVELRCDPISGHTALYWYRQSLGQGLEFLIYFQGNSAPDKSGLPSDRFSAERTGGSVSTLTIQRTQQEDSAVYLCASSLQGSGTQYFGPGTRLLVL.

CDR3 sequence (DNA): TGTGCCAGCAGCCCCCGGGTAGCGGGAGGGCCGGGCGAGCAGTACTTC. This translates into CASSPRVAGGPGEQYF. This rearrangement joins TRBV9 to TRBJ2-7; 11 bases are a match to TRBD2. Germline V gene data show CDR1 as SGDLS and CDR2 as YYNGEE. V lost 4 bases to trimming and J lost 6 bases; unmatched junction nucleotides: 12. The CDR3 extends over 16 amino acids.

V is TRBV7-6 and J is TRBJ1-3; the D gene is possibly TRBD1 (5 bases). V dropped 5 bases and J dropped 0 bases, with 17 bases sitting between them. This CDR3 is 17 amino acids long. Germline V gene data show CDR1 as SGHVS and CDR2 as FNYEAQ. CDR3 loop: CASSTQMMQGSGNTIYF. DNA for the CDR3: TGTGCCAGCAGCACACAAATGATGCAGGGCTCTGGAAACACCATATATTTT.

This chain connects TRBV30 to TRBJ1-3; D is ambiguous. The germline V gene encodes CDR1 GTSNPN and CDR2 SVGIG (reference sequence). V was clipped by 2 bases and J by 0 bases, with 5 bases between them. This CDR3 is 13 amino acids long. CDR3 sequence (DNA): TGTGCCTGGAGTTCTGTCTCTGGAAACACCATATATTTT. Translating it yields CAWSSVSGNTIYF.

This clone was detected only once. J is TRBJ2-3 and V is TRBV7-9; the match to TRBD2 covers 15 bases. After removal of 3 bases from V and 6 bases from J, the junction contained 4 bases not matched to a gene. This CDR3 spans 16 amino acids. Per the germline V gene, CDR1 is SEHNR and CDR2 is FQNEAQ (reference sequence). CDR3: CASSLGLAGGADTQYF. CDR3 DNA: TGTGCCAGCAGCTTGGGACTAGCGGGAGGTGCGGATACGCAGTATTTT.

The rearrangement links TRBV29-1 to TRBJ2-7, with TRBD1 identical over 7 bases. J lost 1 base, V lost 5 bases, and 5 bases had no gene match. In germline, CDR1 is SQVTM, CDR2 ANQGSEA. CDR3 length equals 13 residues. In DNA form, the CDR3 reads TGCAGCGTTCAGACAGGGAAGTCCTACGAGCAGTACTTC. This codes for CSVQTGKSYEQYF.

The V and J genes are TRBV7-3 and TRBJ1-2, with D maybe TRBD1 (5 bases). V lost 3 bases and J lost 2, with 7 bases in between. This CDR3 is built from 13 residues. Germline CDR1 SGHTA, CDR2 FQGTGA. The CDR3 DNA reads as TGTGCCAGCAGCTTCGGGGGGAACTATGGCTACACCTTC. Its translation: CASSFGGNYGYTF. The full variable domain, in which reference TRBV7-3 and TRBJ1-2 provide the parts outside the CDR3, is GAGVSQTPSNKVTEKGKYVELRCDPISGHTALYWYRQSLGQGPEFLIYFQGTGAADDSGLPNDRFFAVRPEGSVSTLKIQRTERGDSAVYLCASSFGGNYGYTFGSGTRLTVV.

The chain carries TRBV2 and TRBJ1-5, with no clear D. Trimming took 8 bases from V and 5 from J, leaving 13 bases between them. Germline V gene lookup returns CDR1 SNHLY and CDR2 FYNNEI. The CDR3 contains 13 residues. The CDR3 protein is CASGVEGDQPQHF. The CDR3 coding sequence is TGTGCCAGCGGTGTAGAGGGAGATCAGCCCCAGCATTTT.

In regard to this clone: Other DNA sequences in this specimen translate into the identical CDR3. The genes are TRBV7-2 and TRBJ1-2; 11 bases fit TRBD1. Unmatched junction bases numbered 7, after V lost 5 bases and J lost 5 bases. Germline V gene lookup returns CDR1 SGHTA and CDR2 FQGNSA. The CDR3 loop spans 15 amino acids. Written as DNA, the CDR3 is TGTGCCAGCAGCCCGGACAGGGGGCAAGGTTATGGCTACACCTTC. Translating it yields CASSPDRGQGYGYTF.

The chain employs TRBV19 and TRBJ1-5; TRBD1 is a possible D gene (6 bases). The V gene's germline CDR1 is LNHDA and CDR2 SQIVND (reference sequence). This CDR3 is built from 15 residues. V gave up 5 bases and J gave up 5 bases, with 16 bases separating them. The CDR3 is CASSALTGYHQPQHF. CDR3 nucleotide sequence: TGTGCCAGTAGTGCCCTGACAGGTTACCATCAGCCCCAGCATTTT.

The rearrangement joins TRBV21-1 to TRBJ2-4; TRBD2 is taken as the D call from the table, unchecked against the DNA. TRBV21-1 is noted as a pseudogene. CDR3 length equals 15 residues. DNA for the CDR3: TGTGCCAGCAGCAAAGGTGACTACGCAAGAAACATTCAGTACTTC. It specifies CASSKGDYARNIQYF.

V gene TRBV27 combines with J gene TRBJ2-3; 16 bases are shared with TRBD2. The germline V gene has CDR1 MNHEY and CDR2 SMNVEV (reference sequence). This CDR3 contains 18 residues. V trimming: 5 bases; J trimming: 3 bases; junction bases outside the gene matches: 8. Here the CDR3 reads CASSPGTSGGAGTDTQYF. The DNA for the CDR3 is TGTGCCAGCAGTCCCGGGACTAGCGGGGGGGCCGGGACAGATACGCAGTATTTT.

CDR3 sequence: CATAGEIGNTIYF. For the CDR3, the DNA is TGTGCCACAGCAGGGGAAATCGGAAACACCATATATTTT. The chain carries TRBV28 and TRBJ1-3, with D tentatively TRBD1 (6 bases). CDR3 length: 13 residues. V shed 10 bases and J shed 4 bases, with 14 bases lying between them. Germline values: CDR1 MDHEN, CDR2 SYDVKM.

V and J are TRBV27 and TRBJ2-7; 9 bases are shared with TRBD1. The junction had 5 bases not matched to a gene; V was cut back by 1 base and J by 1 base. CDR3 length equals 16 residues. CDR1 is MNHEY and CDR2 is SMNVEV in the germline V gene (reference sequence). Here the CDR3 DNA reads TGTGCCAGCAGTTTATTGGGACAGGGCCCATCCTACGAGCAGTACTTC. Encoded protein: CASSLLGQGPSYEQYF.